The rows below give T cell receptor beta chains drawn from one sample of a study of brain metastases from non-small cell lung cancer. Clones were read by immunoSEQ multiplex PCR, and TCRdb kept only the in-frame ones, dropping some. The sample lists under 3,500 clones, about 80% seen once, with 8% to 10% in the top ten. Sequencing was carried out using tissue from a brain metastasis. The receptors were gathered from a donor at least 40 years old with non-small cell lung cancer. Both conserved end residues are part of each CDR3. The D gene is left open where the match is weak. The size of a clone is reported for some rows only, either as once, few or many, or as a class for expanded clones.

D	size	J	V	DNA	CDR3
-	-	TRBJ2-1	TRBV3-1/TRBV3-2	TGTGCCAGCAGCCAGGGACGGACGACCTACAATGAGCAGTTCTTC	CASSQGRTTYNEQFF
TRBD1	-	TRBJ2-6	TRBV19	TGTGCCAGTCGAACAACCGGGACAGGGGACGCTGGGGCCAACGTCTTGACTTTC	CASRTTGTGDAGANVLTF
-	once	TRBJ2-2	TRBV27	TGTGCCAGCAGTTGGGGACAGAACACCGGGGAGCTGTTTTTT	CASSWGQNTGELFF
TRBD1	-	TRBJ1-3	TRBV5-8	TGTGCCAGCAGCAGTGATGTGAGGGGGCAGGCGCATTTT	CASSSDVRGQAHF
TRBD1	-	TRBJ1-5	TRBV27	TGTGCCAGCAAACAGGGGGGCAGCAATCAGCCCCAGCATTTT	CASKQGGSNQPQHF
-	-	TRBJ1-1	TRBV24-1	TGTGCCACCAGTGATAACGGGAGAAGCGCTGAAGCTTTCTTT	CATSDNGRSAEAFF
-	few	TRBJ2-6	TRBV6-5	TGTGCCAGCAGGAGAGGAGTTTCTGGGGCCAACGTCCTGACTTTC	CASRRGVSGANVLTF
-	-	TRBJ2-5	TRBV3-1/TRBV3-2	TGTGCCAGCAGCCAAGTTGGCGAAGAGACCCAGTACTTC	CASSQVGEETQYF
TRBD1	-	TRBJ1-1	TRBV6-5	TGTGCCAGCAGTTTAGGGACAGGGCGCACTGAAGCTTTCTTT	CASSLGTGRTEAFF
-	-	TRBJ2-7	TRBV2	TGTGCCAGCAGTAAATGGGTCGGGCAGGGGACCACCTACGAGCAGTACTTC	CASSKWVGQGTTYEQYF
-	-	TRBJ1-3	TRBV9	TGTGCCAGCAACAAACGACCACAAAACCCCAGGTCTGGAAACACCATATATTTT	CASNKRPQNPRSGNTIYF
TRBD2	-	TRBJ2-6	TRBV30	TGTGCCTGGAGTCCTTGGACTAGCTCTGGGGCCAACGTCCTGACTTTC	CAWSPWTSSGANVLTF
-	-	TRBJ2-4	TRBV2	TGTGCCAACAGTGAAAAGGGGAGTGCGGCCAAAAACATTCAGTACTTC	CANSEKGSAAKNIQYF
TRBD1	few	TRBJ1-2	TRBV7-9	TGTGCCAGCAGCTCCAACAGGGGCCGAAGCTCCTTTTATGGCTACACCTTC	CASSSNRGRSSFYGYTF
-	-	TRBJ2-2	TRBV3-1/TRBV3-2	TGTGCCAGCAGTCCGACAGGCAACGCCGGGGAGCTGTTTTTT	CASSPTGNAGELFF
TRBD1	-	TRBJ1-4	TRBV5-1	TGCGCCAGTACTATGGGGACAGGGGGTTATAATGAAAAACTGTTTTTT	CASTMGTGGYNEKLFF
-	-	TRBJ2-7	TRBV5-6	TGTGCCAGCACTAAAATCGGCAGCGGAAGCTCCTACGAGCAGTACTTC	CASTKIGSGSSYEQYF
TRBD1	-	TRBJ2-2	TRBV7-8	TGTGCCAGCAGCTCGCGGACAGGGGCCCCACCTTTTAGCGGGGAGCTGTTTTTT	CASSSRTGAPPFSGELFF
-	-	TRBJ1-3	TRBV2	TGTGCCAGCAGTTCACGCAGACAAAACTCTGGAAACACCATATATTTT	CASSSRRQNSGNTIYF
-	-	TRBJ2-5	TRBV5-1	TGCGCCAGCAGCTTGGGCGCAGTGGGAAAAGAGACCCAGTACTTC	CASSLGAVGKETQYF
TRBD1	-	TRBJ1-4	TRBV5-4	TGTGCCAGCAGCCCGACAGGGCCAAATGAAAAACTGTTTTTT	CASSPTGPNEKLFF
TRBD2	few	TRBJ2-1	TRBV29-1	TGCAGCGCCGACCTAGCGGGGGATCAGCAGTTCTTC	CSADLAGDQQFF
-	-	TRBJ1-2	TRBV28	TGTGCCAGCAGTTCCCCCCTGGGAGGGCCTAACTATGGCTACACCTTC	CASSSPLGGPNYGYTF
-	-	TRBJ1-4	TRBV28	TGTGCCAGCAGTTCCGGGGAAGGGTATGAAAAACTGTTTTTT	CASSSGEGYEKLFF
TRBD2	-	TRBJ2-7	TRBV27	TGTGCCAGCAGTTCCGGGACTAGTATCTACGAGCAGTACTTC	CASSSGTSIYEQYF
TRBD2	-	TRBJ2-7	TRBV2	TGTGCCAGCAGTGAGCTAGCGGGATTCTCCTACGAGCAATACTTC	CASSELAGFSYEQYF
-	large	TRBJ2-1	TRBV9	TGTGCCAGCAGCGTAGGAAGAGACAGGTCTAATGAGCAGTTCTTC	CASSVGRDRSNEQFF
-	-	TRBJ2-5	TRBV29-1	TGCAGCGGGACCCGGGTCTCTAAAGGGGGGACCCAGTACTTC	CSGTRVSKGGTQYF
-	-	TRBJ1-1	TRBV14	TGTGCCAGCAGCCAAGTGGACAGGAACACTGAAGCTTTCTTT	CASSQVDRNTEAFF
TRBD2	-	TRBJ2-7	TRBV7-9	TGTGCCAGCAGCTTGTTCGGGACTAGCGGGATTAAGTATGAGCAGTACTTC	CASSLFGTSGIKYEQYF
TRBD2	few	TRBJ2-2	TRBV24-1	TGTGCCACCAGTGATTTGACTAGCGGGAAGCTGTTTTTT	CATSDLTSGKLFF
TRBD1	once	TRBJ2-1	TRBV30	TGTGCCTGGAGTACGGGACAGGGGAGCTCCTACAATGAGCAGTTCTTC	CAWSTGQGSSYNEQFF